Listed below are T cell receptor beta chains from one sample, sequenced in a study of T cells in Graves' hyperthyroidism and ophthalmopathy. In TCRdb, the multiplex PCR reads were re-called with MiXCR into one record per CDR3 protein. The sample consists of a few hundred thousand distinct CDR3 sequences, over 12% of them appearing once. Sequenced: blood. The receptors originated from a woman aged 45-65 years with Graves' hyperthyroidism that later progressed to Graves' ophthalmopathy. Both conserved end residues are part of each CDR3. The order of the fields is clone size, V gene, J gene, D gene, CDR3 protein, CDR3 DNA. The D gene is left open where the match is weak. Clone size is not always given. Where it is, it says once, few, many or a class for expanded clones.

few	TRBV18	TRBJ2-7	TRBD2	CASSLRGDEQYF	TGTGCCAGCTCACTCCGGGGGGACGAGCAGTACTTC
NA	TRBV6-1	TRBJ1-2	NA	CASSAAGGGGYTF	TGTGCCAGCAGTGCAGCAGGAGGGGGTGGCTACACCTTC
many	TRBV24-1	TRBJ1-5	NA	CATSDFRERGQPQHF	TGTGCCACCAGTGATTTCAGGGAAAGGGGTCAGCCCCAGCATTTT
NA	TRBV20-1	TRBJ2-1	NA	CSARETSYNEQFF	TGCAGTGCCAGGGAGACTAGCTACAATGAGCAGTTCTTC
few	TRBV3-1	TRBJ2-7	NA	CASSPRGKAESLEQYF	TGTGCCAGCAGCCCTCGGGGAAAGGCCGAATCACTCGAGCAGTACTTC
many	TRBV3-1	TRBJ2-1	TRBD2	CATSPGGAGEQFF	TGTGCCACCTCGCCCGGGGGGGCGGGGGAGCAGTTCTTC
many	TRBV18	TRBJ2-4	TRBD2	CASSPETSGNIQYF	TGTGCCAGCTCACCGGAGACTAGCGGGAACATTCAGTACTTC
few	TRBV10-3	TRBJ2-1	TRBD2	CAISHTSGRANEQFF	TGTGCCATCAGCCATACTAGCGGGAGGGCCAATGAGCAGTTCTTC
many	TRBV28	TRBJ1-1	NA	CASSLGVTEAFF	TGTGCCAGCTCCCTGGGGGTCACTGAAGCTTTCTTT
many	TRBV20-1	TRBJ2-1	TRBD1	CSLTQGSGNEQFF	TGCAGTCTTACACAGGGGAGTGGCAATGAGCAGTTCTTC
many	TRBV20-1	TRBJ2-7	NA	CSGTDNYEQYF	TGCAGTGGGACAGACAACTACGAGCAGTACTTC
many	TRBV20-1	TRBJ1-2	NA	CSARIPPQGLSSLYGYTF	TGCAGTGCTAGAATTCCACCCCAGGGATTAAGTTCCCTCTATGGCTACACCTTC
few	TRBV6-1	TRBJ2-1	TRBD2	CASSPHGGSSSGEQFF	TGTGCCAGCAGTCCCCATGGCGGGAGTTCCTCCGGAGAGCAGTTCTTC
many	TRBV20-1	TRBJ2-1	TRBD2	CSANAGGDNEQFF	TGCAGTGCTAATGCGGGAGGGGACAATGAGCAGTTCTTC
many	TRBV20-1	TRBJ2-7	NA	CSASKQGPYEQYF	TGCAGTGCTAGTAAGCAGGGTCCCTACGAGCAGTACTTC
many	TRBV2	TRBJ2-2	TRBD1	CASSEWQGAYTGELFF	TGTGCCAGCAGTGAATGGCAGGGGGCTTACACCGGGGAGCTGTTTTTT